These 10 T cell receptor beta chains came from one sample sequenced in a study of T cells in Graves' hyperthyroidism and ophthalmopathy. What was amplified from RNA transcripts were TCR beta CDR3 regions. First-round RT-PCR of the TCR CDR3 relied on the HTBI primer set. TCRdb recomputed calls from the multiplex PCR reads with MiXCR, one row per CDR3 protein. The sample lists about 560,000 distinct CDR3 sequences; over 15% were seen once. Sequenced sample: blood. These receptors came from a woman under 30 with Graves' hyperthyroidism.

This clonotype occurred a few times. In DNA, the CDR3 is TGTGCCAGCTCACCAATCAGGGGCGCGGGCGAGCAGTACTTC. As protein: CASSPIRGAGEQYF. The chain has TRBV18 and TRBJ2-7; TRBD1 might be the D (6 bases). CDR1 and CDR2 (germline): KGHSH, LQKENI. Trimming cost V 2 bases and J 6 bases, with 14 bases left between them. The CDR3 is 14 residues long.

This clonotype occurred many times. J is TRBJ1-2 and V is TRBV7-8; D is possibly TRBD1 (5 bases). V lost 6 bases, J lost 3 bases, and 11 bases lay in between. Germline V gives CDR1 SGHVS, CDR2 FQNEAQ. This CDR3 has 13 amino acids. The CDR3 here is CASRKTDDYGYTF. In DNA form, the CDR3 reads TGTGCCAGCAGGAAGACAGACGACTATGGCTACACCTTC.

Regarding this clonotype: Being one base from a much bigger clone, this may be a read error. This sequence joins TRBV6-1 and TRBJ2-7, with a tentative D call TRBD2 (5 bases). The CDR3 extends over 13 amino acids. Germline V CDR1 and CDR2: MNHNS, SASEGT. This CDR3 is CACSDFERAEQYF. The CDR3 nucleotides read TGTGCCTGCAGTGACTTTGAGAGGGCCGAGCAGTACTTC.

There are many counts of this clonotype. The V and J genes are TRBV20-1 and TRBJ2-5, with 8 positions matching TRBD2. V lost 3 bases to trimming and J lost 5 bases; unmatched junction nucleotides: 5. From germline, CDR1 is DFQATT and CDR2 SNEGSKA (reference sequence). This CDR3 contains 13 residues. CDR3 amino acids: CSASGGERETQYF. CDR3 in DNA: TGCAGTGCTAGCGGGGGGGAGCGGGAGACCCAGTACTTC.

A few counts support this clonotype. V is TRBV18 and J is TRBJ2-3; D is uncertain. The CDR3 loop spans 16 amino acids. The ends were cut back, 3 bases at V and 0 bases at J, with 13 bases in the middle. CDR1 is KGHSH and CDR2 is LQKENI in the germline V gene. CDR3 residues: CASSPGTRQSTDTQYF. The CDR3 DNA follows: TGTGCCAGCTCACCGGGAACGAGGCAAAGCACAGATACGCAGTATTTT.

This clonotype was detected many times. The gene calls are TRBV6-1 and TRBJ2-5; D is ambiguous. The V end was cut by 2 bases, the J end by 2 bases, with 9 bases between. CDR1 and CDR2 from the germline V gene are MNHNS and SASEGT. CDR3 size: 14 residues. The CDR3 region is CASSERATQETQYF. CDR3 bases: TGTGCCAGCAGTGAAAGGGCAACACAAGAGACCCAGTACTTC.

There are many counts of this clonotype. The chain carries TRBV11-2 and TRBJ2-7; TRBD1 or TRBD2 may be the D gene (6 bases each). CDR3 length: 14 amino acids. The V and J ends lost 5 bases and 6 bases respectively, with 17 bases between them. CDR1 and CDR2 from the germline V gene are SGHAT and FQNNGV. The CDR3 protein is CASSAATGASEQYF. CDR3 sequence (DNA): TGTGCCAGCAGCGCCGCGACGGGGGCTTCCGAGCAGTACTTC.

This clonotype was counted only a few times. The chain links TRBV5-6 to TRBJ1-2, with D unresolved. The germline gives CDR1 SGHDT, CDR2 YYEEEE. V lost 1 base and J 5 bases, leaving 12 bases between the germline ends. The CDR3 loop spans 14 amino acids. The CDR3 sequence: CASSLSSGVYGYTF. CDR3 coding DNA: TGTGCCAGCAGCTTGTCGTCTGGAGTTTATGGCTACACCTTC.

The chain uses TRBV20-1 and TRBJ2-1, with D uncertain. Between the trimmed V and J ends, which lost 4 bases and 9 bases, there was a span of 7 bases. CDR3 size: 10 residues. Germline CDR1 is DFQATT and CDR2 is SNEGSKA (reference sequence). The CDR3 nucleotides are TGCAGTGCTATTGATCGTGAGCAGTTCTTC. It specifies CSAIDREQFF.

The chain is built from TRBV27 and TRBJ1-2, with D unclear. The CDR3 is 14 residues long. Germline V gene sequence: CDR1 MNHEY, CDR2 SMNVEV (reference sequence). Trimming removed 4 bases at V and 4 bases at J, with 13 bases between. The CDR3, as DNA: TGTGCCAGCAGTTCCGGGCCAATTGCCTATGGCTACACCTTC. This translates into CASSSGPIAYGYTF.